This entry describes one T cell receptor (beta chain). Its cognate antigen is unknown. Germline V gene data show CDR1 as SGHTA and CDR2 as FQGNSA. The CDR3 runs to 16 residues. V gave up 4 bases and J gave up 2 bases; unmatched junction bases: 5. The data derive from a study of beta chain features in type 1 diabetes. General observations from the study: For type 1 diabetes patients, VDJ junctions showed fewer insertions and more deletions.

TCRB transcripts that were expressed got sequenced, as all of the isolated RNA had been reverse transcribed. Naive, central memory and regulatory T cell samples produced a mean of roughly 3.5 million reads. The repertoire was sequenced with immunoSEQ multiplex PCR; TCRdb's copy has only in-frame clones and lacks some. Among fewer than 650,000 clones listed, around 15% were seen once. The chain joins TRBV7-2 to TRBJ2-7, with 13 bases lining up with TRBD2. The source of this sequence is a man aged 18 to 29 in good health. The specimen sequenced was naive CD4+ T cells from blood. CDR3 bases: TGTGCCAGCAGCTCGCCTACTAGCGGGAGGGCCTACGAGCAGTACTTC. Amino acid sequence: CASSSPTSGRAYEQYF.